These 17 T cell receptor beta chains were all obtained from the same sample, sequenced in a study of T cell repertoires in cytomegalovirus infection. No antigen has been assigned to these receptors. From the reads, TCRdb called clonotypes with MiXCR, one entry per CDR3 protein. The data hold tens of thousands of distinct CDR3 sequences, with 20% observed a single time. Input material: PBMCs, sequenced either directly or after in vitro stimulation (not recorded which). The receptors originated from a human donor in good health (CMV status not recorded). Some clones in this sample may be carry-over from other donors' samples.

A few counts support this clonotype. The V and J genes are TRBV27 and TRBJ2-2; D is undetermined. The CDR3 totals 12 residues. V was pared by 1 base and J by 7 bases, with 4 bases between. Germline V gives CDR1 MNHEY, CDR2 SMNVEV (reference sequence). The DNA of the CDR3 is TGTGCCAGCAGTTTATTAGGCGGGGAGCTGTTTTTT. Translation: CASSLLGGELFF.

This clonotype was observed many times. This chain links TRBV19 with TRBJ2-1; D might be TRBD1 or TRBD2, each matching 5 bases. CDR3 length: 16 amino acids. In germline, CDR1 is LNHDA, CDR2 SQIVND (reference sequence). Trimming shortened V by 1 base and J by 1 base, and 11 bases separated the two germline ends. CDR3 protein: CASSIGGFGSYNEQFF. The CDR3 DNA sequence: TGTGCCAGTAGTATAGGGGGGTTTGGGTCCTACAATGAGCAGTTCTTC.

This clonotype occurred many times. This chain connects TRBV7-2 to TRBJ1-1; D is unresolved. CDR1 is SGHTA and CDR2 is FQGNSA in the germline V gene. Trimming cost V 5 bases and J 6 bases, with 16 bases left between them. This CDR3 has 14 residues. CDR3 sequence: CASSPKTLSPEAFF. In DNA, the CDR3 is TGTGCCAGCAGCCCCAAGACACTTTCTCCTGAAGCTTTCTTT.

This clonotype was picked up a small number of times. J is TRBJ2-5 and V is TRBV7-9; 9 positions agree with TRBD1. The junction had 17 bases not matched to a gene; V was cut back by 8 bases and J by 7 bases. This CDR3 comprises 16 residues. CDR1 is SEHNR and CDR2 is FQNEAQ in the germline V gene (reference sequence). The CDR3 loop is CASGISPGTGRATQYF. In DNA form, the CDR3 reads TGTGCCAGCGGCATAAGTCCCGGGACAGGGAGGGCGACCCAGTACTTC.

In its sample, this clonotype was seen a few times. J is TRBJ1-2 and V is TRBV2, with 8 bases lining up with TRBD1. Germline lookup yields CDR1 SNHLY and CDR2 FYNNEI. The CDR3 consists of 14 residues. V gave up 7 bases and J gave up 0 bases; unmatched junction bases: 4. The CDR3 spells CASTRDRSNYGYTF. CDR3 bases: TGTGCCAGCACCCGGGACAGGTCTAACTATGGCTACACCTTC.

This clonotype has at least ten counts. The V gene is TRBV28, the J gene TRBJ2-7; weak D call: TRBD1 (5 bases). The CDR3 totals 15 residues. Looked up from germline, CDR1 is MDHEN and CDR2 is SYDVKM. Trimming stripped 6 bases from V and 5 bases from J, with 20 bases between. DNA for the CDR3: TGTGCCAGCAGCCCTAGGACATTGATTTCTCACGAGCAGTACTTC. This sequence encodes CASSPRTLISHEQYF. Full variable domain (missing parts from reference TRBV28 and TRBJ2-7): DVKVTQSSRYLVKRTGEKVFLECVQDMDHENMFWYRQDPGLGLRLIYFSYDVKMKEKGDIPEGYSVSREKKERFSLILESASTNQTSMYLCASSPRTLISHEQYFGPGTRLTVT.

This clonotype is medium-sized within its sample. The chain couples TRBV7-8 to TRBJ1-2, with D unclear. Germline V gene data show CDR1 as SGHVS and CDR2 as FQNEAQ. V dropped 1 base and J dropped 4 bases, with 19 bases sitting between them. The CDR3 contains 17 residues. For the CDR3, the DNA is TGTGCCAGCAGCTTAGACCAACTGAGGCAGCGTCGCTATGGCTACACCTTC. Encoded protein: CASSLDQLRQRRYGYTF.

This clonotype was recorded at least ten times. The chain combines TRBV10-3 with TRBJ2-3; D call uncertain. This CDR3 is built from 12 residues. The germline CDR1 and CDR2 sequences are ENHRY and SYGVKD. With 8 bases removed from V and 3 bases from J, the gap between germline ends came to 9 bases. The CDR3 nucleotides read TGTGCCATCTCGGAAGTAACAGATACGCAGTATTTT. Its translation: CAISEVTDTQYF.

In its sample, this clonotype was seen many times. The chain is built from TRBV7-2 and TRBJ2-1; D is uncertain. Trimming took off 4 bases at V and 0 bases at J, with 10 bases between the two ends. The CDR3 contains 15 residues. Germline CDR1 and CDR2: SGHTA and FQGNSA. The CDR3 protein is CASSWRPSSYNEQFF. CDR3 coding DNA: TGTGCCAGCAGCTGGCGGCCCAGCTCCTACAATGAGCAGTTCTTC.

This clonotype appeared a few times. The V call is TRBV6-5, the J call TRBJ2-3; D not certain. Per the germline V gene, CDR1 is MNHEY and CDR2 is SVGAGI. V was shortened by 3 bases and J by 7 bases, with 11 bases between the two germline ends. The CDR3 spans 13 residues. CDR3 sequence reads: CASSYGEVHTQYF. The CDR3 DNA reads TGTGCCAGCAGTTATGGCGAGGTGCATACGCAGTATTTT.

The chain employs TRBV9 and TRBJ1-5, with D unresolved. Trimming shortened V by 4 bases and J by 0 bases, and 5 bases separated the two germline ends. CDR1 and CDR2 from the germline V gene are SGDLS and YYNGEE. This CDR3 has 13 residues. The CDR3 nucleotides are TGTGCCAGCAGCTCTCATAGCAATCAGCCCCAGCATTTT. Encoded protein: CASSSHSNQPQHF.

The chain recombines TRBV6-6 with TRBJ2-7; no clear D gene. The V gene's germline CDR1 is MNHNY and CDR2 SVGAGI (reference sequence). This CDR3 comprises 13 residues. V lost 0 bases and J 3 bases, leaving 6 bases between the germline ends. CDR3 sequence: CASSYSADYEQYF. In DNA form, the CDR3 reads TGTGCCAGCAGTTACTCGGCCGACTACGAGCAGTACTTC.

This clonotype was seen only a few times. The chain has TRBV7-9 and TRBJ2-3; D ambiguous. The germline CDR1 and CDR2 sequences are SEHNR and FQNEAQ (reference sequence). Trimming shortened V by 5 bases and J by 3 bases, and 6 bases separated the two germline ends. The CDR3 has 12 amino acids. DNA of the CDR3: TGTGCCAGCAGCCCCCAAACAGATACGCAGTATTTT. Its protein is CASSPQTDTQYF.

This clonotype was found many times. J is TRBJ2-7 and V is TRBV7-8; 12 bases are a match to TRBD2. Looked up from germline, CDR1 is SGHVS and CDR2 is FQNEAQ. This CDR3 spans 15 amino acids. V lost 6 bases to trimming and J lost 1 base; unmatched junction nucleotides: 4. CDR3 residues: CASSSSGGASYEQYF. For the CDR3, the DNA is TGTGCCAGCAGTTCTAGCGGGGGGGCGTCCTACGAGCAGTACTTC.

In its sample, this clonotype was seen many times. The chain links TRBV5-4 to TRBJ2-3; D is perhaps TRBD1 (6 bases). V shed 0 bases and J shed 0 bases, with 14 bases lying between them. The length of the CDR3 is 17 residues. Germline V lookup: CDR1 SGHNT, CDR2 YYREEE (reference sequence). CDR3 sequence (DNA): TGTGCCAGCAGCTTGGAACGGACAGAACTTAGCACAGATACGCAGTATTTT. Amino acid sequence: CASSLERTELSTDTQYF. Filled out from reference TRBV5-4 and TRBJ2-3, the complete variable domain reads ETGVTQSPTHLIKTRGQQVTLRCSSQSGHNTVSWYQQALGQGPQFIFQYYREEENGRGNFPPRFSGLQFPNYSSELNVNALELDDSALYLCASSLERTELSTDTQYFGPGTRLTVL.

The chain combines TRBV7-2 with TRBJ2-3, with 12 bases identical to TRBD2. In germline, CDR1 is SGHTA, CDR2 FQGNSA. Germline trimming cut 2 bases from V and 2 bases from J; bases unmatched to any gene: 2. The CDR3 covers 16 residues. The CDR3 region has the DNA TGTGCCAGCAGCTTACGGACTAGCGGGACCACAGATACGCAGTATTTT. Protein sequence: CASSLRTSGTTDTQYF.

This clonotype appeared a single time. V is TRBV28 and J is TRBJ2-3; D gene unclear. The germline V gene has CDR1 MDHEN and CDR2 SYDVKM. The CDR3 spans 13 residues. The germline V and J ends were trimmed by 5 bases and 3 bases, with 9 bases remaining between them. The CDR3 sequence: CASSPLRTDTQYF. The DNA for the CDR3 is TGTGCCAGCAGTCCCTTGAGGACAGATACGCAGTATTTT.